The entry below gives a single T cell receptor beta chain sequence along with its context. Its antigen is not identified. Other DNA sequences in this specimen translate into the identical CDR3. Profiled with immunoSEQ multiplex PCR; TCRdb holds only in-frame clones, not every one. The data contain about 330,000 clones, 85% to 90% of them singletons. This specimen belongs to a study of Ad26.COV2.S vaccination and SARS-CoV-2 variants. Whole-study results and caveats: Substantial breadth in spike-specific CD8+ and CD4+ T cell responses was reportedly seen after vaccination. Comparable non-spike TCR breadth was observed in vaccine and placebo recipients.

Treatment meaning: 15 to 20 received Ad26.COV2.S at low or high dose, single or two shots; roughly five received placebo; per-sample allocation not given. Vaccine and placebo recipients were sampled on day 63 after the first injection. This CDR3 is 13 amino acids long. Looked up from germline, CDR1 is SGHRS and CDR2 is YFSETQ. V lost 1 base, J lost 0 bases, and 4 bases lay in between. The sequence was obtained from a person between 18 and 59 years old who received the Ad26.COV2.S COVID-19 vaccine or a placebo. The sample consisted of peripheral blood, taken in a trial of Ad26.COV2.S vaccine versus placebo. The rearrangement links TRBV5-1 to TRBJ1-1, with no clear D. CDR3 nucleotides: TGCGCCAGCAGCTTGAGTGTGAACACTGAAGCTTTCTTT. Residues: CASSLSVNTEAFF.